This T cell receptor (beta chain) was identified in a study of T cells in Graves' hyperthyroidism and ophthalmopathy. As for the study in general: Before any treatment, at initial diagnosis, peripheral blood was collected. Study findings and constraints: The model identified upcoming ophthalmopathy a median about 7.1 months ahead of onset. Ophthalmopathy was told apart from stable hyperthyroidism by a 13 V-J model. Most thyroid-expanded clonotypes above 0.001 were also found in blood.

There were TCR beta CDR3 regions amplified from RNA transcripts. TCR CDR3 underwent first-round RT-PCR with the HTBI primer set. TCRdb re-called the multiplex PCR reads through MiXCR, storing one row per CDR3 protein. The sample records 360,000 or so distinct CDR3 sequences, around 18% being singletons. Trimming shortened V by 3 bases and J by 3 bases, and 11 bases separated the two germline ends. Germline loops: CDR1 GTSNPN, CDR2 SVGIG (reference sequence). The CDR3 spans 13 residues. This clonotype came up many times. Its antigen is not known. The chain carries TRBV30 and TRBJ1-1, with D possibly being TRBD1 (5 bases). The material sequenced was blood. This receptor was taken from a woman between 35 and 50 years old with Graves' ophthalmopathy. The CDR3 nucleotides read TGTGCCTGGAGCGGTGGGGGAGACACTGAAGCTTTCTTT. Translation: CAWSGGGDTEAFF.